This T cell receptor (beta chain) was profiled in a study of cytomegalovirus exposure and HLA in healthy donors. In the PCR, 60 Vbeta and 13 Jbeta primers were used. Method: immunoSEQ multiplex PCR; TCRdb's copy keeps in-frame clones and lacks some. The table lists roughly 100,000 clones, around 75% of them singletons, with 1% to 1.5% in the top ten. V trimming: 3 bases; J trimming: 6 bases; junction bases outside the gene matches: 3. Germline-derived CDR1 and CDR2 are LNHDA and SQIVND (reference sequence). CDR3 length equals 13 residues. The specimen was PBMCs. This receptor was identified in a middle-aged man in good health and CMV-seronegative. The chain joins TRBV19 to TRBJ1-1; 8 positions agree with TRBD1. The CDR3 loop reads CASSMQGAPEAFF. The CDR3 DNA follows: TGTGCCAGTAGTATGCAGGGGGCCCCTGAAGCTTTCTTT.